This TCR beta chain emerged from a study of T cells in Graves' hyperthyroidism and ophthalmopathy. The CDR3 is 15 residues long. The junction had 6 bases not matched to a gene; V was cut back by 6 bases and J by 3 bases. In germline, CDR1 is ENHRY, CDR2 SYGVKD. The TCR beta CDR3 regions underwent amplification using RNA transcripts as the source. When the TCR CDR3 underwent first-round RT-PCR, the HTBI primer set was used. TCRdb re-called the multiplex PCR reads through MiXCR, storing one row per CDR3 protein. This table holds more than 500,000 distinct CDR3 sequences, over 45% found once. This sequence was found in an adult woman with Graves' disease, either hyperthyroidism or ophthalmopathy (not recorded which). Material for sequencing was peripheral blood or thyroid tissue (not recorded which). The chain couples TRBV10-3 to TRBJ2-3; TRBD1 matches at 10 bases. CDR3 region: CAIRLTGGRTDTQYF. The DNA of the CDR3 is TGTGCCATCAGGCTGACAGGGGGCAGGACAGATACGCAGTATTTT.